The 14 T cell receptor beta chains listed next were all sequenced from one sample in a study of cytomegalovirus exposure and HLA in healthy donors. The study ran its PCR with 60 Vbeta and 13 Jbeta primers. This table comes from immunoSEQ multiplex PCR, and its TCRdb copy is limited to in-frame clones, with some not included. This table holds tens of thousands of clones, around 83% found once. The sample consisted of PBMCs. The receptors here all came from a man aged 30 to 45 in good health and CMV-seronegative.

This sequence joins TRBV5-1 and TRBJ2-5; 11 nucleotides line up with TRBD2. V was clipped by 4 bases and J by 5 bases; unmatched bases: 4. Germline CDR1 SGHRS, CDR2 YFSETQ. CDR3 size: 14 residues. The chain's CDR3 is CASSPTSGDETQYF. CDR3 in DNA: TGCGCCAGCAGCCCGACTAGCGGGGACGAGACCCAGTACTTC.

J is TRBJ1-5 and V is TRBV2; D not certain. The CDR3 spans 15 residues. Per germline, CDR1 SNHLY and CDR2 FYNNEI. With 6 bases removed from V and 0 bases from J, the gap between germline ends came to 12 bases. The CDR3 DNA sequence: TGTGCCAGCAGGGCAGGTGGCTATAGCAATCAGCCCCAGCATTTT. It translates to CASRAGGYSNQPQHF.

The rearrangement uses TRBV27 and TRBJ2-1; D is undetermined. The CDR3 consists of 11 residues. Germline V lookup: CDR1 MNHEY, CDR2 SMNVEV (reference sequence). V lost 5 bases and J lost 4, with 3 bases in between. The CDR3 reads CASSTYNEQFF. In DNA, the CDR3 is TGTGCCAGCAGTACATACAATGAGCAGTTCTTC.

The chain carries TRBV5-4 and TRBJ1-1; D might be TRBD1 (5 bases). This CDR3 is built from 15 residues. V dropped 7 bases and J dropped 1 base, with 17 bases sitting between them. Germline lookup yields CDR1 SGHNT and CDR2 YYREEE (reference sequence). The DNA of the CDR3 is TGTGCCAGCCGCCTCGGGGGGAAGGGGAACACTGAAGCTTTCTTT. Its translation is CASRLGGKGNTEAFF.

The chain carries TRBV4-1 and TRBJ2-5; the match to TRBD2 covers 14 bases. Germline V CDR1 and CDR2: MGHRA, YSYEKL. The CDR3 loop spans 19 amino acids. J gave up 1 base and V 2 bases, and 9 bases lay outside the gene matches. This CDR3 reads CASSQTKWGLAGVQETQYF. For the CDR3, the DNA is TGCGCCAGCAGCCAAACCAAATGGGGACTAGCGGGAGTCCAAGAGACCCAGTACTTC.

CDR3 amino acids: CASSRGTGSKQYF. CDR3 DNA: TGTGCCAGCAGCCGGGGGACAGGGTCAAAGCAGTACTTC. The gene calls are TRBV5-8 and TRBJ2-7; TRBD1 matches at 9 bases. Germline CDR1 reads SGHTS; CDR2 reads YDEGEE. The CDR3 has 13 residues. Losses at the gene ends were 4 bases for V and 8 bases for J; bases not matched to a gene: 7.

V gene TRBV19 combines with J gene TRBJ1-1; D uncertain. The V gene lost 9 bases and the J gene lost 0 bases, with 11 bases spanning the gap. CDR3 length: 13 residues. Germline V gene sequence: CDR1 LNHDA, CDR2 SQIVND (reference sequence). In DNA, the CDR3 is TGTGCCAGCTCTGCCGACATGAACACTGAAGCTTTCTTT. Translating it yields CASSADMNTEAFF. Combining the CDR3 with reference TRBV19 and TRBJ1-1 gives the whole variable domain DGGITQSPKYLFRKEGQNVTLSCEQNLNHDAMYWYRQDPGQGLRLIYYSQIVNDFQKGDIAEGYSVSREKKESFPLTVTSAQKNPTAFYLCASSADMNTEAFFGQGTRLTVV.

The chain is built from TRBV5-1 and TRBJ2-1; D is possibly TRBD2 (7 bases). Trimming left V 3 bases short and J 13 bases short, with 20 bases between. The CDR3 consists of 14 residues. CDR1 is SGHRS and CDR2 is YFSETQ in the germline V gene. CDR3 protein: CASSWGAGDWKQFF. As DNA, the CDR3 is TGCGCCAGCAGCTGGGGGGCGGGAGATTGGAAACAGTTCTTC.

This clone was observed a handful of times. The chain links TRBV5-1 to TRBJ2-2; 8 bases are shared with TRBD1. Germline V lookup: CDR1 SGHRS, CDR2 YFSETQ. The CDR3 extends over 14 amino acids. V was clipped by 7 bases and J by 0 bases; unmatched bases: 2. Written as DNA, the CDR3 is TGCGCCAGCCGGACAGGGACGAACACCGGGGAGCTGTTTTTT. Translated, it gives CASRTGTNTGELFF.

The V gene is TRBV19, the J gene TRBJ1-4; 9 bases are a match to TRBD1. Germline CDR1 is LNHDA and CDR2 is SQIVND (reference sequence). This CDR3 contains 19 residues. Trimming took 4 bases from V and 0 from J; bases not matched to a gene: 12. CDR3 in amino acids: CASSTKLDRGLPTNEKLFF. The CDR3 bases are TGTGCCAGTAGTACAAAGCTGGACAGGGGCCTTCCAACTAATGAAAAACTGTTTTTT. Full variable domain (missing parts from reference TRBV19 and TRBJ1-4): DGGITQSPKYLFRKEGQNVTLSCEQNLNHDAMYWYRQDPGQGLRLIYYSQIVNDFQKGDIAEGYSVSREKKESFPLTVTSAQKNPTAFYLCASSTKLDRGLPTNEKLFFGSGTQLSVL.

The V call is TRBV7-9, the J call TRBJ2-7, with 9 bases matching TRBD1. Germline CDR1 is SEHNR and CDR2 is FQNEAQ (reference sequence). After removal of 5 bases from V and 3 bases from J, the junction contained 14 bases not matched to a gene. The CDR3 consists of 17 residues. The CDR3 loop reads CASSPSRGDRAIYEQYF. The CDR3 bases are TGTGCCAGCAGCCCCTCCCGGGGGGACAGGGCGATCTACGAGCAGTACTTC.

The chain carries TRBV15 and TRBJ1-3; D not certain. CDR1 is LNHNV and CDR2 is YYDKDF in the germline V gene (reference sequence). The CDR3 extends over 14 amino acids. V lost 1 base, J lost 0 bases, and 4 bases lay in between. The CDR3 protein is CATSRGGSGNTIYF. CDR3 bases: TGTGCCACCAGCAGAGGCGGCTCTGGAAACACCATATATTTT.

The rearrangement uses TRBV9 and TRBJ2-1; maybe TRBD2 (5 bases). The V gene's germline CDR1 is SGDLS and CDR2 YYNGEE. The CDR3 consists of 15 residues. Trimming took off 0 bases at V and 8 bases at J, with 15 bases between the two ends. Written as DNA, the CDR3 is TGTGCCAGCAGCGTAGAGCACCTCTATAGCGATGAGCAGTTCTTC. It encodes CASSVEHLYSDEQFF.

By sample fraction, this clone is medium-sized. V usage is TRBV12-2 and J usage is TRBJ2-6; the table assigns TRBD1, which was not confirmed against the DNA. TRBV12-2 is listed as a pseudogene. The CDR3 contains 17 residues. The CDR3 DNA follows: TGTGCAAGTCGCCGGACAGGGGGCAACTCCGGGGCCAACGTCCTGACTTTC. Protein sequence: CASRRTGGNSGANVLTF.